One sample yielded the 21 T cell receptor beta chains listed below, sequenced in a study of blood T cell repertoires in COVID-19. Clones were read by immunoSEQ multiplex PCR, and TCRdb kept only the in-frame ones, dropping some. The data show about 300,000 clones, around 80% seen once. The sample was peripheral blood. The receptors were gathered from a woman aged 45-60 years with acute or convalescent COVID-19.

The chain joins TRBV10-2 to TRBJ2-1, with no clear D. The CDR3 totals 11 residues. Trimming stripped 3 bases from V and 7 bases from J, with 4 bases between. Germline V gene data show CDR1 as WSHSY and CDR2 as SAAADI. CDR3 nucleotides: TGCGCCAGCAGTGATTATAATGAGCAGTTCTTC. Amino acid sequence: CASSDYNEQFF.

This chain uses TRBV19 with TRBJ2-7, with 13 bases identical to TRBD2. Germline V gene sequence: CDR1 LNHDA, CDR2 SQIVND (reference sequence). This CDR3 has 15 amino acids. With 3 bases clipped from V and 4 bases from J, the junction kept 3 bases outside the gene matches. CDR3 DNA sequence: TGTGCCAGTAGTATGACTAGCGGGAGGATATACGAGCAGTACTTC. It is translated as CASSMTSGRIYEQYF.

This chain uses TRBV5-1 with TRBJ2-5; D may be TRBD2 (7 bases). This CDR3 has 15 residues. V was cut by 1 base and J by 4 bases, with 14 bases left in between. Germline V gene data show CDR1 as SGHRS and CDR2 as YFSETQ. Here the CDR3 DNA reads TGCGCCAGCAGCTTGAGGGGGGGCCCGGGAGAGACCCAGTACTTC. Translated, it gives CASSLRGGPGETQYF.

The CDR3 coding sequence is TGCGCCAGCAGCTTGTTCTGGGACAGGGAGAATTCACCCCTCCACTTT. The encoded protein is CASSLFWDRENSPLHF. This chain joins TRBV5-1 and TRBJ1-6, with TRBD1 identical over 9 bases. Germline CDR1 reads SGHRS; CDR2 reads YFSETQ. The CDR3 loop spans 16 amino acids. V gave up 1 base and J gave up 7 bases; unmatched junction bases: 6.

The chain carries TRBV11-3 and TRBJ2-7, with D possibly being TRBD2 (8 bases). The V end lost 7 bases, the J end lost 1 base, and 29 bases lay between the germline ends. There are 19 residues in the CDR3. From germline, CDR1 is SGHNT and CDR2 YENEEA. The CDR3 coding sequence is TGTGCCAGCATCCCGGGAGGGGGCATTTATTCAGGTAGGTCCTACGAGCAGTACTTC. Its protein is CASIPGGGIYSGRSYEQYF.

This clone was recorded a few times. The CDR3 nucleotides are TGTGCCAGCAGCTTAGCGTTCGGACAGGGGGGCCGGGAGACCCAGTACTTC. This gives the protein CASSLAFGQGGRETQYF. The chain is built from TRBV7-2 and TRBJ2-5; TRBD1 agrees at 10 bases. V was pared by 0 bases and J by 5 bases, with 9 bases of the junction left unmatched. CDR3 length: 17 amino acids. Germline values: CDR1 SGHTA, CDR2 FQGNSA.

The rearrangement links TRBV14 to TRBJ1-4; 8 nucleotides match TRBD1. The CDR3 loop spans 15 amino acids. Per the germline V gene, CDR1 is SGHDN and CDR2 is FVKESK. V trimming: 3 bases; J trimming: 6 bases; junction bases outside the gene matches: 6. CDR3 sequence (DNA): TGTGCCAGCAGCCAGTACAGGGGGGCTGATGAAAAACTGTTTTTT. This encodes CASSQYRGADEKLFF.

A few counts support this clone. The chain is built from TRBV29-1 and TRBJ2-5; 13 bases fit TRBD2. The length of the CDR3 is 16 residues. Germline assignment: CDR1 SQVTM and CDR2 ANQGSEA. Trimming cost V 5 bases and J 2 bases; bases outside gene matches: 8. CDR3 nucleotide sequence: TGCAGCGTTTTGGGGACTAGCGGGATATGGCAAGAGACCCAGTACTTC. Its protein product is CSVLGTSGIWQETQYF.

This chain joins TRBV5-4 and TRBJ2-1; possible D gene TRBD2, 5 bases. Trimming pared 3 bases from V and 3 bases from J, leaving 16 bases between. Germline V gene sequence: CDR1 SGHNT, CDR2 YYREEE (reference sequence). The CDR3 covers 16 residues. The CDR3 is CASSSAGGRDYNEQFF. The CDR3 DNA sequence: TGTGCCAGCAGCTCGGCCGGAGGCCGAGACTACAATGAGCAGTTCTTC.

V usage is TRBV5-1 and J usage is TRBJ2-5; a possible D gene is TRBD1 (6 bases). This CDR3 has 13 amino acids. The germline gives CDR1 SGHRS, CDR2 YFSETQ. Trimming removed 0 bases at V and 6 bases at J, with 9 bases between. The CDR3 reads CASSLEGEKTQYF. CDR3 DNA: TGCGCCAGCAGCTTGGAGGGGGAGAAGACCCAGTACTTC.

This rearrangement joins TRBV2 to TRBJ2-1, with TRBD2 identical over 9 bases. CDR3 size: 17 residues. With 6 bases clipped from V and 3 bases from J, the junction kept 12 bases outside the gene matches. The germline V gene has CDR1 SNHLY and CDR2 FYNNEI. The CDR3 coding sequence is TGTGCCAGCAGGGGAGGGACTAGCTCGTCTGTCTACAATGAGCAGTTCTTC. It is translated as CASRGGTSSSVYNEQFF.

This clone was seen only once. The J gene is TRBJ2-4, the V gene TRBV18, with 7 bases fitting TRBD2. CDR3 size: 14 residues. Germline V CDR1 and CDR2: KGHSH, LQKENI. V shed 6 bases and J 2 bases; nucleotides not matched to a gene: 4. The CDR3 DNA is TGTGCCAGCTCTTTCGGGGGGTCCAAAAACATTCAGTACTTC. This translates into CASSFGGSKNIQYF. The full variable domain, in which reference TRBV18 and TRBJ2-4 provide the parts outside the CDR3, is NAGVMQNPRHLVRRRGQEARLRCSPMKGHSHVYWYRQLPEEGLKFMVYLQKENIIDESGMPKERFSAEFPKEGPSILRIQQVVRGDSAAYFCASSFGGSKNIQYFGAGTRLSVL.

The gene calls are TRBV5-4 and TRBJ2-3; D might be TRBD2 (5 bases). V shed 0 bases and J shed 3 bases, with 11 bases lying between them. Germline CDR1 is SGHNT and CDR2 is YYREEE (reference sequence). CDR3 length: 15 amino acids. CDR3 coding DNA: TGTGCCAGCAGCTTGGTTTCCCCGGGGACAGATACGCAGTATTTT. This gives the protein CASSLVSPGTDTQYF.

CDR3 residues: CVSSKASHPETQYF. In nucleotides, the CDR3 is TGTGTCAGCAGCAAGGCTAGCCACCCAGAGACCCAGTACTTC. This chain links TRBV21-1 with TRBJ2-5; the table's D call TRBD2 went unverified against the DNA. TRBV21-1 is termed a pseudogene. The CDR3 is 14 residues long.

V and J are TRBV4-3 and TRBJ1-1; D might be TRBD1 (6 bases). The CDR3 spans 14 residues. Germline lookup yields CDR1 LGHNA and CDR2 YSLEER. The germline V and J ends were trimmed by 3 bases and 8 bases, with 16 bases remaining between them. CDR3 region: CASSHLQGQAEAFF. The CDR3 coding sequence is TGCGCCAGCAGCCACCTGCAGGGGCAGGCGGAAGCTTTCTTT.

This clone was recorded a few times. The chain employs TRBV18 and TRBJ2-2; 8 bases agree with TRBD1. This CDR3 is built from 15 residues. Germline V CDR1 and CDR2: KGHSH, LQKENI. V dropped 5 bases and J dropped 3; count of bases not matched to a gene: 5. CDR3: CASSDRGLDTGELFF. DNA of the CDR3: TGTGCCAGCTCAGACAGGGGCTTGGACACCGGGGAGCTGTTTTTT.

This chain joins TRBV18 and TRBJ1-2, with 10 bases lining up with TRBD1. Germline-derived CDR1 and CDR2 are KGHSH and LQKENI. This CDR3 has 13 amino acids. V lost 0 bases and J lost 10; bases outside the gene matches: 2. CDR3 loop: CASSPPGQGSYTF. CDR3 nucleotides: TGTGCCAGCTCACCACCGGGACAGGGGTCCTACACCTTC.

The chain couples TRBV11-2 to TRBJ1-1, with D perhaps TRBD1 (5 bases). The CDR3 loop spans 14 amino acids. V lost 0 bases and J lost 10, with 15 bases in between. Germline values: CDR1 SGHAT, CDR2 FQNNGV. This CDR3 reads CASSLDSPGAGAFF. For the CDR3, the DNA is TGTGCCAGCAGCTTAGATTCGCCTGGGGCTGGAGCTTTCTTT.

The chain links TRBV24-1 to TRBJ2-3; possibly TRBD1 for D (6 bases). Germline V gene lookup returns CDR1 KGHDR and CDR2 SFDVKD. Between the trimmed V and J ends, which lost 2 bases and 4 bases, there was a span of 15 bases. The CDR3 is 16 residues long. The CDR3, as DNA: TGTGCCACCAGTGATTCGAAAGTAGGGGGTGCAGATACGCAGTATTTT. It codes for CATSDSKVGGADTQYF.

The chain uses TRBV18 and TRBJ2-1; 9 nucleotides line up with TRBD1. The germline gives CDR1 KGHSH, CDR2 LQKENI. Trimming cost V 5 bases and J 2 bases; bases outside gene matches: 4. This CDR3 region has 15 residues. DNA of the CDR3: TGTGCCAGCTCAGCGACAGGGGGGGCCTACAATGAGCAGTTCTTC. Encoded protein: CASSATGGAYNEQFF.

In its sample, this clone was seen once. The CDR3, as DNA: TGTGCCAGCAGTTACGACCCCGCGGGGGGAGGTGGCTACACCTTC. It yields the protein CASSYDPAGGGGYTF. The rearrangement uses TRBV6-5 and TRBJ1-2, with D possibly TRBD1 on 5 matching bases. The V end was cut by 2 bases, the J end by 7 bases, with 17 bases between. Per germline, CDR1 MNHEY and CDR2 SVGAGI. The CDR3 consists of 15 residues.